This TCR beta chain was retrieved from a study of T cells after yellow fever vaccination. Conversion of TCR transcripts into cDNA relied on 5'RACE template switching, which added a universal primer site and UMIs. MiXCR, applied by TCRdb to the 5' RACE reads, yields one record per CDR3 protein. Of approximately 330,000 distinct CDR3 sequences detected, roughly 4.3% appear once; the ten largest clones hold 20% to 25%. This clonotype was sampled from a man aged 18 to 35 who received the YFV17D yellow fever vaccine. The sample here was PBMCs, taken 5 days after the yellow fever booster vaccination.

The CDR3 nucleotides read TGCGCCAGCAGCTCCGGTGTCTCCCCAAACATTCAGTACTTC. Encoded protein: CASSSGVSPNIQYF. J is TRBJ2-4 and V is TRBV5-1; no firm D call. Per germline, CDR1 SGHRS and CDR2 YFSETQ. This CDR3 comprises 14 residues. Trimming left V 3 bases short and J 6 bases short, with 13 bases between.